These T cell receptor beta chains were read from a single sample in a study of shared clonotypes between healthy human individuals. Libraries were prepared by immunoSEQ multiplex PCR; TCRdb keeps only in-frame clonotypes and omits some of them. The sample yields a few million clones, 85% to 95% seen once. The sequenced sample was naive CD8+ T cells from PBMCs. The source of these receptors is a man aged 18 to 30 in good health. Some clones in this sample may be carry-over from other donors' samples. Both conserved end residues are part of each CDR3. D genes are given only for firm matches. Clone size, where shown, is once, few, many, or a class for clones that have expanded.

>TRBV5-1|.|.|TRBJ2-7
TGCGCCAGCAGCCCCCGGGCAGTGAGCTCCTACGAGCAGTACTTC
CASSPRAVSSYEQYF
>TRBV28|.|TRBD1|TRBJ1-6
TGTGCCAGCAGTTCCCCACGGAAGACAGGGCTCAATTCACCCCTCCACTTT
CASSSPRKTGLNSPLHF
>TRBV28|.|.|TRBJ2-2
TGTGCCAGCACCCACCCTACCGGGGAGCTGTTTTTT
CASTHPTGELFF
>TRBV4-2|once|TRBD1|TRBJ2-5
TGTGCCAGCAGCCAGGCGACAGGGGGCGGGGAGACCCAGTACTTC
CASSQATGGGETQYF
>TRBV7-8|.|.|TRBJ1-2
TGTGCCAGCAGCTTAGAGTGGGGAGGAGATGGCTACACCTTC
CASSLEWGGDGYTF
>TRBV27|.|.|TRBJ1-6
TGTGCCAGCAGTTTAAGTCGGCAGCCCTATAATTCACCCCTCCACTTT
CASSLSRQPYNSPLHF
>TRBV7-9|.|.|TRBJ2-1
TGTGCCAGCAGACTGGGACGCAACCCGCAGTTCTTC
CASRLGRNPQFF
>TRBV28|.|.|TRBJ1-1
TGTGCCAGCAGTCCGCTCCAGGGTTCGCCGAACACTGAAGCTTTCTTT
CASSPLQGSPNTEAFF
>TRBV4-1|.|.|TRBJ1-5
TGCGCCAGCAGCCTCCACGGGGGGTACAATCAGCCCCAGCATTTT
CASSLHGGYNQPQHF
>TRBV28|.|.|TRBJ1-2
TGTGCCAGCAGTCCCCGGGGGGACTATGGCTACACCTTC
CASSPRGDYGYTF
>TRBV7-8|.|.|TRBJ2-7
TGTGCCAGCAGCACTGCCCGGTCCTACGAGCAGTACTTC
CASSTARSYEQYF
>TRBV19|.|.|TRBJ2-7
TGTGCCAGTAGTCCCGGGACGGCTCCCTCCTACGAGCAGTACTTC
CASSPGTAPSYEQYF
>TRBV27|.|.|TRBJ2-6
TGTGCCAGCAGTTTATACTTGGCCCCTCTCTCTGGGGCCAACGTCCTGACTTTC
CASSLYLAPLSGANVLTF
>TRBV4-3|.|.|TRBJ2-7
TGCGCCAGCAGCGACCGAGGGTCCCACGAGCAGTACTTC
CASSDRGSHEQYF
>TRBV7-3|.|TRBD1|TRBJ2-1
TGTGCCAGCAGCGAGAGACAGGGGGCGCATGAGCAGTTCTTC
CASSERQGAHEQFF
>TRBV6-5|once|.|TRBJ1-1
TGTGCCAGCAGCATCGGGACAAGTATACCTGAAGCTTTCTTT
CASSIGTSIPEAFF
>TRBV6-1|.|.|TRBJ2-1
TGTGCCAGCAGTGAAAACCGTCTCGAGCAGTTCTTC
CASSENRLEQFF
>TRBV9|.|TRBD2|TRBJ2-2
TGTGCCAGCAGCGCCCGACTAGCGGGGACAACCGGGGAGCTGTTTTTT
CASSARLAGTTGELFF
>TRBV9|.|.|TRBJ2-5
TGTGCCAGCAGCGTAGTACCCGCCGGGGGTCAAGAGACCCAGTACTTC
CASSVVPAGGQETQYF
>TRBV19|.|.|TRBJ2-3
TGTGCCAGTAGTATATTCGAGTGGGGGGTCTCAGATACGCAGTATTTT
CASSIFEWGVSDTQYF
>TRBV7-3|.|.|TRBJ1-2
TGTGCCAGCAGGGGAGTCTATGGCTACACCTTC
CASRGVYGYTF
>TRBV27|few|TRBD1|TRBJ1-2
TGTGCCAGCTGTCGACAGGGGCCGATCTATGGCTACACCTTC
CASCRQGPIYGYTF
>TRBV7-2|.|.|TRBJ1-5
TGTGCCAGCAGCTTCGATGGGACAACGGATCAGCCCCAGCATTTT
CASSFDGTTDQPQHF
>TRBV10-2|.|.|TRBJ2-7
TGCGCCAGCAGTGACCCGGGCTCCTACGAGCAGTACTTC
CASSDPGSYEQYF